Listed below are T cell receptor beta chains from one sample, sequenced in a study of cytomegalovirus exposure and HLA in healthy donors. Measured with immunoSEQ multiplex PCR; TCRdb has only the in-frame clones, and not every one. The repertoire has approximately 120,000 clones, approximately 80% of them found once; the top ten carry 3% to 4.5%. The material sequenced was PBMCs. All receptors come from a man aged 40-49 years in good health and CMV-seronegative. The CDR3 runs from the conserved cysteine through the conserved F or W. Each record gives: J gene, V gene, clone size, D gene, CDR3 DNA, CDR3 protein. The D gene is left open where the match is weak. Clone size is shown for a subset of rows, as once, few, many or a class of expanded clone.

>TRBJ2-1|TRBV11-2|-|TRBD2
TGTGCCAGCAGCTTAGTGTACAGCGGGGGGCTTAACAATGAGCAGTTCTTC
CASSLVYSGGLNNEQFF
>TRBJ2-1|TRBV5-1|-|TRBD2
TGCGCCAGCAGCCCGGGGGGGGCGGGTTACAATGAGCAGTTCTTC
CASSPGGAGYNEQFF
>TRBJ2-3|TRBV29-1|-|TRBD2
TGCAGCGTTGAGGCTAGCGGGGGGGCCGCAGATACGCAGTATTTT
CSVEASGGAADTQYF
>TRBJ2-5|TRBV4-1|-|TRBD2
TGCGCCAGCAGCCATATAAGCGGGGGGGAAGAGACCCAGTACTTC
CASSHISGGEETQYF
>TRBJ2-7|TRBV9|-|TRBD1
TGTGCCAGCAGCGAATCGTGGGGACAGGGATACGAGCAGTACTTC
CASSESWGQGYEQYF
>TRBJ2-3|TRBV6-6|few|TRBD2
TGTGCCAGCAGTTCACGGGGGGTCAGGTCAGATACGCAGTATTTT
CASSSRGVRSDTQYF
>TRBJ2-5|TRBV7-8|few|-
TGTGCCAGCAGCTTAGTCAGTCAAGAGACCCAGTACTTC
CASSLVSQETQYF
>TRBJ1-3|TRBV9|-|-
TGTGCCAGCAGCGCCAATTCGGGGACTGGAAACACCATATATTTT
CASSANSGTGNTIYF
>TRBJ1-1|TRBV9|-|-
TGTGCCAGCAGCGTAGGAACAGTCGACACTGAAGCTTTCTTT
CASSVGTVDTEAFF
>TRBJ1-2|TRBV15|once|-
TGTGCCACCAGCAGAACCTTGGAGGGACGGGGCAACTATGGCTACACCTTC
CATSRTLEGRGNYGYTF
>TRBJ2-5|TRBV10-2|few|TRBD1
TGCGCCAGCAAATCCCCGGAAGACAGGGGAAGAGAGACCCAGTACTTC
CASKSPEDRGRETQYF
>TRBJ2-7|TRBV14|once|-
TGTGCCAGCAGCCACAAGATCCTTGGACAAACAAACTACGAGCAGTACTTC
CASSHKILGQTNYEQYF
>TRBJ2-5|TRBV9|few|-
TGTGCCAGCAGCGTTACCCAGGGTGTCAGGGAGACCCAGTACTTC
CASSVTQGVRETQYF
>TRBJ1-2|TRBV11-2|once|TRBD1
TGTGCCAGCAGCCGACAGGGAATCGGCGGCTACACCTTC
CASSRQGIGGYTF
>TRBJ2-7|TRBV11-2|-|TRBD2
TGTGCCAGCAGCCGGGGGGGGATAGTATACGAGCAGTACTTC
CASSRGGIVYEQYF
>TRBJ1-1|TRBV5-1|-|-
TGCGCCAGCAGCGTGGACACCTACACTGAAGCTTTCTTT
CASSVDTYTEAFF
>TRBJ1-3|TRBV5-4|-|-
TGTGCCAGCAGCCCGTCGACAGTTTCAGGAAACACCATATATTTT
CASSPSTVSGNTIYF
>TRBJ1-5|TRBV7-8|-|-
TGTGCCAGCAGTGGGAGGGATAACAGGGAAGTATGGAATCAGCCCCAGCATTTT
CASSGRDNREVWNQPQHF
>TRBJ1-4|TRBV6-5|-|-
TGTGCCAGCAGTTACTCGGGCGCCTCAATTGAAAAACTGTTTTTT
CASSYSGASIEKLFF
>TRBJ1-1|TRBV9|-|TRBD1
TGTGCCAGCAGCCTTGGGACAGGGGGACGAGCTTTCTTT
CASSLGTGGRAFF
>TRBJ1-4|TRBV28|-|-
TGTGCCAGCAGTTTAGACAGTAATGAAAAACTGTTTTTT
CASSLDSNEKLFF
>TRBJ1-1|TRBV10-2|few|-
TGCGCCAGCAGTGAGTCATCCCCCCTAACTGAAGCTTTCTTT
CASSESSPLTEAFF
>TRBJ1-1|TRBV4-3|-|-
TGCGCCAGCAGCCAGGAACAGGGTTTCACTGAAGCTTTCTTT
CASSQEQGFTEAFF
>TRBJ1-5|TRBV27|-|-
TGTGCCAGCAGTTCTACAGGCGATTATAGCAATCAGCCCCAGCATTTT
CASSSTGDYSNQPQHF
>TRBJ2-2|TRBV11-1|once|TRBD1
TGTGCCAGCAGCTTATGGGCCGGGACAGAGAACACCGGGGAGCTGTTTTTT
CASSLWAGTENTGELFF
>TRBJ1-4|TRBV14|few|-
TGTGCCAGCAGCCAAGGAGCGACTGTGGGTGAAAAACTGTTTTTT
CASSQGATVGEKLFF
>TRBJ1-1|TRBV9|-|-
TGTGCCAGCAGCGTAGGGCAGGAAGCTTTCTTT
CASSVGQEAFF
>TRBJ1-4|TRBV5-5|-|TRBD1
TGTGCCAGCAGCTTTATCAAGAGACAGGGGACTAATGAAAAACTGTTTTTT
CASSFIKRQGTNEKLFF
>TRBJ1-1|TRBV9|once|-
TGTGCCAGCAGCGTTCAGGGGTCTGAAGCTTTCTTT
CASSVQGSEAFF
>TRBJ1-1|TRBV19|-|-
TGTGCCAGTAGTAGGGGGGTGAACACTGAAGCTTTCTTT
CASSRGVNTEAFF
>TRBJ2-7|TRBV11-2|-|-
TGTGCCAGCGGCCCCCAGGGAAGCTCCTACGAGCAGTACTTC
CASGPQGSSYEQYF
>TRBJ1-3|TRBV28|-|TRBD1
TGTGCCAGCAGGACGGGACAGGGAAACACCATATATTTT
CASRTGQGNTIYF
>TRBJ1-2|TRBV27|-|-
TGTGCCAGCAGTTCCCCGGGTATTGGCGTCTATGGCTACACCTTC
CASSSPGIGVYGYTF
>TRBJ2-1|TRBV7-9|-|TRBD1
TGTGCCAGCAGCCCGAGGACAGGGATTTACGGTGAGCAGTTCTTC
CASSPRTGIYGEQFF
>TRBJ2-7|TRBV9|-|-
TGTGCCAGCAGCGTAGGTGACTATTACTACGAGCAGTACTTC
CASSVGDYYYEQYF